The rows below give T cell receptor beta chains drawn from one sample of a study of cytomegalovirus exposure and HLA in healthy donors. Some clones are missing from TCRdb's copy, which holds only in-frame ones; the method was immunoSEQ multiplex PCR. Of 150,000 to 200,000 clones detected, around nine tenths appear once; the ten largest clones hold approximately 1.4%. Sequencing was done on a sample of PBMCs. These receptors originate from a woman in her twenties or thirties in good health and CMV-seronegative. The CDR3 runs from the conserved cysteine through the conserved F or W. A D gene is named only where the DNA matches it firmly. Size tells how often a clone was seen (once, few, many) or the class of an expanded clone, and some rows leave it out.

>TRBJ1-1|-|TRBV5-1|-|15
CASSVSGTQNTEAFF
TGCGCCAGCAGTGTTTCAGGGACTCAGAACACTGAAGCTTTCTTT
>TRBJ1-5|-|TRBV5-1|-|12
CASSFGVQPQHF
TGCGCCAGCAGCTTCGGGGTTCAGCCCCAGCATTTT
>TRBJ2-7|-|TRBV2|TRBD1|14
CASSRTGLAYEQYF
TGTGCCAGCAGTCGGACAGGGCTCGCTTACGAGCAGTACTTC
>TRBJ2-5|-|TRBV7-6|TRBD2|18
CASSPGTSGTPLQETQYF
TGTGCCAGCAGCCCTGGGACTAGCGGGACGCCACTCCAAGAGACCCAGTACTTC
>TRBJ2-1|-|TRBV4-2|-|14
CASSPQGWGNEQFF
TGTGCCAGCAGCCCCCAGGGGTGGGGGAATGAGCAGTTCTTC
>TRBJ2-7|-|TRBV5-1|-|16
CASSSNVGGTTYEQYF
TGCGCCAGCAGCTCTAACGTCGGGGGGACAACCTACGAGCAGTACTTC
>TRBJ2-7|-|TRBV6-5|-|11
CASTGGIEQYF
TGTGCCAGCACGGGCGGGATCGAGCAGTACTTC
>TRBJ2-7|-|TRBV11-2|-|15
CASSFTDSSSYEQYF
TGTGCCAGCAGCTTTACCGACTCCAGCTCCTACGAGCAGTACTTC
>TRBJ2-6|-|TRBV5-1|-|15
CASSWDLTGANVLTF
TGCGCCAGCAGCTGGGACTTGACTGGGGCCAACGTCCTGACTTTC
>TRBJ1-3|-|TRBV5-6|-|14
CASSLGKLGNTIYF
TGTGCCAGCAGCTTGGGAAAGCTCGGAAACACCATATATTTT
>TRBJ1-4|-|TRBV21-1|-|16
CASRAGTPATNEKLFF
TGTGCCAGCAGGGCCGGGACACCTGCAACTAATGAAAAACTGTTTTTT
>TRBJ2-1|-|TRBV2|TRBD2|15
CASSEEAAGGLEQFF
TGTGCCAGCAGTGAAGAGGCAGCGGGGGGGCTTGAGCAGTTCTTC
>TRBJ1-6|-|TRBV6-5|-|15
CASSRQEFGNSPLHF
TGTGCCAGCAGTCGACAGGAATTCGGGAACTCACCCCTCCACTTT
>TRBJ2-5|-|TRBV27|TRBD2|18
CASSLYPPLAGVSETQYF
TGTGCCAGCAGTTTATATCCTCCACTAGCGGGGGTGTCGGAGACCCAGTACTTC
>TRBJ2-5|-|TRBV5-4|-|13
CASSDRRQETQYF
TGTGCCAGCAGTGACAGGAGGCAAGAGACCCAGTACTTC
>TRBJ2-7|-|TRBV13|-|11
CASRRDHEQYF
TGTGCCAGCCGGAGGGACCACGAGCAGTACTTC
>TRBJ2-2|-|TRBV10-2|-|13
CASREIATGELFF
TGCGCCAGCAGGGAAATAGCGACCGGGGAGCTGTTTTTT
>TRBJ1-1|-|TRBV7-9|TRBD1|15
CASSFRQGAYTEAFF
TGTGCCAGCAGCTTTCGACAGGGCGCTTACACTGAAGCTTTCTTT
>TRBJ1-1|once|TRBV6-5|TRBD1|14
CASSYLGQGSEAFF
TGTGCCAGCAGTTACTTGGGACAGGGAAGTGAAGCTTTCTTT
>TRBJ1-2|-|TRBV6-5|TRBD1|13
CASSYRQGYGYTF
TGTGCCAGCAGTTACAGACAGGGTTATGGCTACACCTTC
>TRBJ2-1|-|TRBV15|TRBD1|15
CATSREQGSYNEQFF
TGTGCCACCAGCAGAGAACAGGGGTCTTACAATGAGCAGTTCTTC
>TRBJ2-2|-|TRBV4-1|-|14
CASSQVGPGGELFF
TGCGCCAGCAGCCAAGTTGGCCCGGGGGGGGAGCTGTTTTTT
>TRBJ1-1|-|TRBV2|-|13
CAGLQGLNTEAFF
TGTGCCGGCTTACAGGGACTAAACACTGAAGCTTTCTTT
>TRBJ2-7|-|TRBV6-5|TRBD1|14
CASSWGTGDYEQYF
TGTGCCAGCAGTTGGGGGACAGGGGACTACGAGCAGTACTTC
>TRBJ2-5|-|TRBV5-1|-|15
CASSFGGRVGETQYF
TGCGCCAGCAGTTTCGGGGGAAGAGTGGGAGAGACCCAGTACTTC
>TRBJ2-3|-|TRBV6-6|TRBD1|14
CASGDRGRSDTQYF
TGTGCCAGCGGGGACAGGGGGCGATCAGATACGCAGTATTTT
>TRBJ1-1|-|TRBV5-6|-|14
CASSPLRQLTEAFF
TGTGCCAGCAGCCCTCTCAGACAGCTCACTGAAGCTTTCTTT
>TRBJ2-7|-|TRBV4-3|-|14
CASSQTRTAGEQYF
TGCGCCAGCAGCCAAACACGGACAGCCGGCGAGCAGTACTTC
>TRBJ1-6|-|TRBV2|-|13
CASSVAFGSPLHF
TGTGCCAGCAGTGTAGCTTTCGGTTCACCCCTCCACTTT
>TRBJ1-1|-|TRBV5-1|TRBD1|14
CASSSRDRGQEAFF
TGCGCCAGCAGCTCCCGCGACAGGGGACAGGAAGCTTTCTTT
>TRBJ1-4|-|TRBV15|-|16
CATSTGVGALGEKLFF
TGTGCCACCAGCACCGGGGTGGGAGCTCTAGGGGAAAAACTGTTTTTT
>TRBJ2-2|-|TRBV7-6|-|17
CASSLASQRKYPGELFF
TGTGCCAGCAGCTTAGCAAGCCAGCGGAAATATCCCGGGGAGCTGTTTTTT
>TRBJ1-1|-|TRBV5-1|TRBD1|11
CASSRGQGAFF
TGCGCCAGCAGCAGGGGGCAGGGAGCTTTCTTT
>TRBJ1-5|-|TRBV19|-|16
CASRTFGGTHNQPQHF
TGTGCCAGTAGGACATTTGGGGGCACCCACAATCAGCCCCAGCATTTT
>TRBJ1-6|-|TRBV27|-|15
CASSLGERGNSPLHF
TGTGCCAGCAGTTTAGGAGAGAGAGGAAATTCACCCCTCCACTTT
>TRBJ2-2|once|TRBV2|TRBD1|15
CASSMRQGAAGELFF
TGTGCCAGCAGTATGAGACAGGGGGCCGCCGGGGAGCTGTTTTTT
>TRBJ1-1|-|TRBV5-4|TRBD1|14
CASSFGQGSTEAFF
TGTGCCAGCAGCTTCGGACAGGGGAGCACTGAAGCTTTCTTT
>TRBJ2-7|-|TRBV27|-|15
CASSSQNIGGDQQYF
TGTGCCAGCAGTTCCCAAAATATCGGCGGGGATCAGCAGTACTTC
>TRBJ1-6|-|TRBV6-1|TRBD1|14
CASTVQGVDSPLHF
TGTGCCAGCACCGTACAGGGGGTTGATTCACCCCTCCACTTT
>TRBJ2-7|-|TRBV7-6|-|16
CASSFGGGTGGYEQYF
TGTGCCAGCAGCTTTGGGGGGGGGACAGGAGGCTACGAGCAGTACTTC
>TRBJ1-1|-|TRBV2|-|16
CASKPHSRRAPTEAFF
TGTGCCAGCAAACCGCACTCGAGGCGAGCGCCCACTGAAGCTTTCTTT
>TRBJ1-1|-|TRBV30|-|13
CAWSREVGTEAFF
TGTGCCTGGAGTCGGGAGGTTGGAACTGAAGCTTTCTTT
>TRBJ1-4|-|TRBV9|-|14
CASSGTATNEKLFF
TGTGCCAGCAGCGGGACAGCAACTAATGAAAAACTGTTTTTT
>TRBJ2-7|once|TRBV6-1|TRBD2|18
CASSEAAVAGGLTYEQYF
TGTGCCAGCAGTGAAGCGGCGGTAGCGGGGGGCCTTACTTACGAGCAGTACTTC
>TRBJ2-1|-|TRBV19|-|18
CASSIDPRVGDSNNEQFF
TGTGCCAGTAGTATAGATCCTCGGGTGGGGGACTCCAACAATGAGCAGTTCTTC
>TRBJ2-7|-|TRBV4-1|TRBD2|15
CASSQDWGGSYEQYF
TGCGCCAGCAGCCAAGATTGGGGGGGATCCTACGAGCAGTACTTC
>TRBJ2-1|few|TRBV18|-|15
CASSESLRSRKSQFF
TGTGCCAGCTCAGAATCGCTTCGATCGAGAAAATCTCAGTTCTTC
>TRBJ1-4|-|TRBV19|-|14
CASTPGTAGEKLFF
TGTGCCAGTACCCCCGGAACGGCGGGCGAAAAACTGTTTTTT
>TRBJ2-5|once|TRBV9|TRBD2|19
CASSASNYQPGRGEETQYF
TGTGCCAGCAGCGCTTCAAACTACCAACCGGGTCGGGGGGAAGAGACCCAGTACTTC
>TRBJ2-5|-|TRBV5-1|-|13
CASSQDRKETQYF
TGCGCCAGCAGCCAAGACAGGAAGGAGACCCAGTACTTC